Listed here are 31 T cell receptor beta chains from one sample, sequenced in a study of beta chain features in type 1 diabetes. Expressed TCRB transcripts were sequenced because the isolated RNA had all been reverse transcribed beforehand. Using immunoSEQ multiplex PCR, the repertoire was profiled, and TCRdb retains in-frame clones only, with some absent. The table shows some 160,000 clones, with around 8.4% occurring only once. Broader study findings: Type 1 diabetes patients showed a moderate but significant shortening of TCRB CDR3s in all four CD4+ subsets.

No antigens are known for them. What was sequenced was central memory CD4+ T cells from blood. Receptors originate from a woman younger than 30 with type 1 diabetes.

The chain has TRBV13 and TRBJ2-1; TRBD2 aligns across 7 bases. The CDR3 covers 17 residues. CDR1 and CDR2 from the germline V gene are PRHDT and FYEKMQ (reference sequence). V shed 3 bases and J 6 bases; nucleotides not matched to a gene: 14. CDR3 in DNA: TGTGCCAGCAGCTTTCGCCCCCGACTAGCCTTATTCAATGAGCAGTTCTTC. Amino acids: CASSFRPRLALFNEQFF.

This clone was observed a few times. CDR3 sequence (DNA): TGTGCCAGCAGTGAGATGCGGGGGGCCGGCGAGACCCAGTACTTC. Translating gives CASSEMRGAGETQYF. V gene TRBV2 combines with J gene TRBJ2-5; 8 nucleotides match TRBD2. After removal of 3 bases from V and 5 bases from J, the junction contained 8 bases not matched to a gene. Germline CDR1 and CDR2: SNHLY and FYNNEI. This CDR3 is 15 amino acids long.

This clone turned up a few times. V usage is TRBV5-6 and J usage is TRBJ2-2; perhaps TRBD2 as D (7 bases). Trimming took 2 bases from V and 4 from J, leaving 18 bases between them. Per germline, CDR1 SGHDT and CDR2 YYEEEE. The CDR3 has 17 residues. Here the CDR3 DNA reads TGTGCCAGCAGCTTCGTTGACTTAGGGGGGGTCACCGGGGAGCTGTTTTTT. Translating it yields CASSFVDLGGVTGELFF.

This clone has more than one count but fewer than ten. This rearrangement joins TRBV19 to TRBJ2-6; tentative D call: TRBD1 (5 bases). This CDR3 is built from 15 residues. Germline assignment: CDR1 LNHDA and CDR2 SQIVND (reference sequence). V was cut by 5 bases and J by 4 bases, with 12 bases left in between. The CDR3 DNA is TGTGCCAGTAGTCAGGGATCTTCCGGGGCCAACGTCCTGACTTTC. Encoded protein: CASSQGSSGANVLTF.

A few counts support this clone. This sequence joins TRBV6-6 and TRBJ2-7; perhaps TRBD1 as D (6 bases). The V and J ends lost 2 bases and 7 bases respectively, with 12 bases between them. This CDR3 contains 13 residues. Germline assignment: CDR1 MNHNY and CDR2 SVGAGI (reference sequence). The CDR3 region is CASSYQGQWEQYF. The CDR3 DNA follows: TGTGCCAGCAGTTACCAGGGGCAGTGGGAGCAGTACTTC.

This clone has more than one count but fewer than ten. The rearrangement links TRBV18 to TRBJ1-4; 9 bases are a match to TRBD1. With V trimmed by 3 bases and J by 8 bases, 7 bases remained unmatched. Per the germline V gene, CDR1 is KGHSH and CDR2 is LQKENI. CDR3 length: 15 residues. CDR3 region: CASSPRTGVEEKLFF. CDR3 sequence (DNA): TGTGCCAGCTCACCCAGGACAGGGGTGGAGGAAAAACTGTTTTTT. Full variable domain (missing parts from reference TRBV18 and TRBJ1-4): NAGVMQNPRHLVRRRGQEARLRCSPMKGHSHVYWYRQLPEEGLKFMVYLQKENIIDESGMPKERFSAEFPKEGPSILRIQQVVRGDSAAYFCASSPRTGVEEKLFFGSGTQLSVL.

The chain has TRBV2 and TRBJ2-5, with D unresolved. V lost 3 bases to trimming and J lost 5 bases, with 7 bases between them. The germline V gene has CDR1 SNHLY and CDR2 FYNNEI. This CDR3 is 12 amino acids long. CDR3 in DNA: TGTGCCAGCAGTGAGGCGCGGGAGACCCAGTACTTC. Its translation is CASSEARETQYF. The variable domain in full, with the rest retrieved from reference TRBV2 and TRBJ2-5, is EPEVTQTPSHQVTQMGQEVILRCVPISNHLYFYWYRQILGQKVEFLVSFYNNEISEKSEIFDDQFSVERPDGSNFTLKIRSTKLEDSAMYFCASSEARETQYFGPGTRLLVL.

The V gene is TRBV6-1, the J gene TRBJ2-5, with 12 bases matching TRBD2. Germline V lookup: CDR1 MNHNS, CDR2 SASEGT. The CDR3 is 13 residues long. With 6 bases clipped from V and 7 bases from J, the junction kept 3 bases outside the gene matches. The chain's CDR3 is CASSSSGGGTQYF. The CDR3 DNA sequence: TGTGCCAGCAGCTCTAGCGGGGGGGGGACCCAGTACTTC.

This clone was detected only a few times. The chain has TRBV2 and TRBJ1-6, with 7 bases identical to TRBD1. CDR1 is SNHLY, CDR2 FYNNEI, per germline. The CDR3 totals 12 residues. V trimming: 9 bases; J trimming: 5 bases; junction bases outside the gene matches: 1. Here the CDR3 reads CASQGDNSPLHF. The CDR3 DNA reads TGTGCCAGTCAGGGGGATAATTCACCCCTCCACTTT.

This sequence joins TRBV4-3 and TRBJ2-1, with D possibly being TRBD1 (7 bases). Trimming removed 4 bases at V and 8 bases at J, with 15 bases between. CDR1 and CDR2 (germline): LGHNA, YSLEER. This CDR3 has 14 amino acids. CDR3 sequence: CASSLGRGTDEQFF. DNA of the CDR3: TGCGCCAGCAGCCTCGGACGCGGGACAGATGAGCAGTTCTTC.

This clone showed up just a few times. This specimen includes other DNA sequences encoding the same CDR3. V gene TRBV4-3 combines with J gene TRBJ2-1; 9 nucleotides line up with TRBD2. V dropped 0 bases and J dropped 4; count of bases not matched to a gene: 1. Germline V gene sequence: CDR1 LGHNA, CDR2 YSLEER. The CDR3 totals 15 residues. As DNA, the CDR3 is TGCGCCAGCAGCCAAGAGACTAGCGGTTACAATGAGCAGTTCTTC. Protein: CASSQETSGYNEQFF.

This clone was picked up a small number of times. The chain recombines TRBV18 with TRBJ1-5, with D possibly TRBD1 on 5 matching bases. CDR3 length: 15 amino acids. Trimming took 5 bases from V and 0 from J, leaving 11 bases between them. CDR1 and CDR2 from the germline V gene are KGHSH and LQKENI. The CDR3 sequence is CASSATENSNQPQHF. The CDR3 DNA follows: TGTGCCAGCTCAGCGACAGAAAATAGCAATCAGCCCCAGCATTTT.

This clone has just a few counts. The J gene is TRBJ1-6, the V gene TRBV7-6, with 7 bases matching TRBD1. J lost 0 bases, V lost 5 bases, and 4 bases had no gene match. Per the germline V gene, CDR1 is SGHVS and CDR2 is FNYEAQ. The CDR3 has 16 amino acids. The DNA of the CDR3 is TGTGCCAGCAGCCGACAGGGAATCTCCTATAATTCACCCCTCCACTTT. It codes for CASSRQGISYNSPLHF.

This clone was found a few times. The chain employs TRBV7-2 and TRBJ2-5, with D possibly being TRBD2 (5 bases). Germline V gene lookup returns CDR1 SGHTA and CDR2 FQGNSA. The CDR3 loop spans 14 amino acids. V lost 8 bases and J 5 bases, leaving 18 bases between the germline ends. CDR3 DNA sequence: TGTGCCAGCGAGCTTATGAAGGGAGTGGAGACCCAGTACTTC. The encoded protein is CASELMKGVETQYF.

The J gene is TRBJ2-2, the V gene TRBV19; 10 bases are shared with TRBD2. J gave up 2 bases and V 6 bases, and 6 bases lay outside the gene matches. CDR3 size: 16 residues. The germline gives CDR1 LNHDA, CDR2 SQIVND (reference sequence). This CDR3 is CASRLRTSGNTGELFF. CDR3 DNA: TGTGCCAGTAGGCTGAGGACTAGCGGAAACACCGGGGAGCTGTTTTTT.

V is TRBV2 and J is TRBJ2-2, with TRBD2 matching over 12 bases. In germline, CDR1 is SNHLY, CDR2 FYNNEI. The CDR3 loop spans 13 amino acids. Trimming cost V 9 bases and J 8 bases; bases outside gene matches: 4. The CDR3 DNA follows: TGTGCCAGTACGACTAGCGGGGGTGGGGAGCTGTTTTTT. The encoded protein is CASTTSGGGELFF.

This clone was seen a few times. The genes are TRBV7-3 and TRBJ2-1; TRBD2 might be the D (6 bases). The CDR3 extends over 14 amino acids. Per germline, CDR1 SGHTA and CDR2 FQGTGA. V lost 3 bases and J 5 bases, leaving 11 bases between the germline ends. For the CDR3, the DNA is TGTGCCAGCAGCTTCAGCGGGTCGAACAATGAGCAGTTCTTC. Translation gives CASSFSGSNNEQFF.

The genes are TRBV7-2 and TRBJ2-2; D gene uncertain. CDR1 SGHTA and CDR2 FQGNSA come from the germline V gene. The V end was cut by 4 bases, the J end by 7 bases, with 10 bases between. The CDR3 contains 13 residues. The CDR3 protein is CASSSLSVGELFF. DNA for the CDR3: TGTGCCAGCAGCTCCCTCAGTGTCGGGGAGCTGTTTTTT. The entire variable domain, with the rest obtained from reference TRBV7-2 and TRBJ2-2, is as follows: GAGVSQSPSNKVTEKGKDVELRCDPISGHTALYWYRQSLGQGLEFLIYFQGNSAPDKSGLPSDRFSAERTGGSVSTLTIQRTQQEDSAVYLCASSSLSVGELFFGEGSRLTVL.

The gene calls are TRBV7-3 and TRBJ2-3, with TRBD2 matching 9 bases. Germline V gene lookup returns CDR1 SGHTA and CDR2 FQGTGA. With 3 bases clipped from V and 1 base from J, the junction kept 5 bases outside the gene matches. The length of the CDR3 is 16 residues. The CDR3 protein is CASSFSIAGGTDTQYF. The DNA of the CDR3 is TGTGCCAGCAGCTTCTCCATAGCGGGAGGCACAGATACGCAGTATTTT.

V is TRBV2 and J is TRBJ1-2, with D tentatively TRBD1 (6 bases). Trimming removed 7 bases at V and 0 bases at J, with 15 bases between. This CDR3 spans 15 amino acids. The germline V gene has CDR1 SNHLY and CDR2 FYNNEI. CDR3 nucleotides: TGTGCCAGCATAAAGGACAGCCCCTCTAACTATGGCTACACCTTC. This gives the protein CASIKDSPSNYGYTF. The complete variable domain, with remaining parts taken from reference TRBV2 and TRBJ1-2, reads EPEVTQTPSHQVTQMGQEVILRCVPISNHLYFYWYRQILGQKVEFLVSFYNNEISEKSEIFDDQFSVERPDGSNFTLKIRSTKLEDSAMYFCASIKDSPSNYGYTFGSGTRLTVV.

This clone has only a few counts. The same CDR3 is also encoded by other DNA sequences in this sample. This chain joins TRBV5-1 and TRBJ1-1; D is undetermined. CDR3 length equals 15 residues. Trimming cost V 4 bases and J 1 base, with 14 bases left between them. Per the germline V gene, CDR1 is SGHRS and CDR2 is YFSETQ. CDR3 region: CASSPREGGNTEAFF. DNA of the CDR3: TGCGCCAGCAGCCCTCGGGAGGGCGGGAACACTGAAGCTTTCTTT. Based on the CDR3 plus reference TRBV5-1 and TRBJ1-1, the full variable domain is KAGVTQTPRYLIKTRGQQVTLSCSPISGHRSVSWYQQTPGQGLQFLFEYFSETQRNKGNFPGRFSGRQFSNSRSEMNVSTLELGDSALYLCASSPREGGNTEAFFGQGTRLTVV.

The chain uses TRBV9 and TRBJ1-2; the D gene is possibly TRBD1 (6 bases). CDR3 length: 14 amino acids. Germline CDR1 and CDR2: SGDLS and YYNGEE. V lost 0 bases and J 6 bases, leaving 12 bases between the germline ends. The CDR3 DNA reads TGTGCCAGCAGCGTAGGGATACAGGGCGATGGCTACACCTTC. Translating it yields CASSVGIQGDGYTF.

The CDR3 region is CASSLGTRSGSPLHF. In nucleotides, the CDR3 is TGTGCCAGCAGCTTAGGGACACGGAGCGGGTCACCCCTCCACTTT. The chain combines TRBV7-2 with TRBJ1-6; weak D call: TRBD1 (5 bases). This CDR3 is 15 amino acids long. Per the germline V gene, CDR1 is SGHTA and CDR2 is FQGNSA. The V end lost 1 base, the J end lost 10 bases, and 14 bases lay between the germline ends.

CDR3 nucleotide sequence: TGTGCCAGCCTAATCTCTGGGGCCAACGTCCTGACTTTC. It yields the protein CASLISGANVLTF. V and J are TRBV11-2 and TRBJ2-6; no clear D gene. Trimming took 8 bases from V and 0 from J, leaving 5 bases between them. The germline gives CDR1 SGHAT, CDR2 FQNNGV. This CDR3 is built from 13 residues.

This clone was counted between two and nine times. The chain employs TRBV4-3 and TRBJ2-5, with a weak D call TRBD2 (6 bases). The germline V and J ends were trimmed by 0 bases and 3 bases, with 14 bases remaining between them. Germline CDR1 LGHNA, CDR2 YSLEER. The CDR3 has 16 residues. CDR3 region: CASSQDGRRLEETQYF. CDR3 nucleotide sequence: TGCGCCAGCAGCCAAGATGGTAGGCGACTAGAAGAGACCCAGTACTTC.

V usage is TRBV7-9 and J usage is TRBJ2-1, with 11 positions matching TRBD2. The V gene end was trimmed by 3 bases and the J gene end by 3 bases; junction bases not matched to a gene: 1. Germline CDR1 is SEHNR and CDR2 is FQNEAQ (reference sequence). The CDR3 runs to 15 residues. CDR3 DNA: TGTGCCAGCAGCTTGACTAGCGGGGTCTACAATGAGCAGTTCTTC. It encodes CASSLTSGVYNEQFF.

In DNA, the CDR3 is TGTGCCAGCGGAGACAGGGGGCGTCGAACTGAGCAGTTCTTC. Translating it yields CASGDRGRRTEQFF. The chain joins TRBV7-2 to TRBJ2-1; TRBD1 agrees at 10 bases. Germline V CDR1 and CDR2: SGHTA, FQGNSA. The CDR3 sequence is 14 residues long. V lost 8 bases to trimming and J lost 9 bases; unmatched junction nucleotides: 10.

This clone has only a few counts. The chain carries TRBV11-1 and TRBJ1-5; no reliable D call. The CDR3 has 12 residues. CDR1 and CDR2 (germline): SGHAT, FQDESV (reference sequence). CDR3 nucleotide sequence: TGTCACCGAAAGGAGACGAATCAGCCCCAGCATTTT. Its translation is CHRKETNQPQHF.

In its sample, this clone was seen a few times. The chain couples TRBV6-6 to TRBJ2-5; possibly TRBD1 for D (6 bases). Germline loops: CDR1 MNHNY, CDR2 SVGAGI (reference sequence). V lost 8 bases and J lost 5, with 18 bases in between. This CDR3 comprises 14 residues. CDR3 in amino acids: CASRAGTQGETQYF. The CDR3 nucleotides are TGTGCCAGCCGCGCCGGGACCCAGGGGGAGACCCAGTACTTC.

The chain employs TRBV7-9 and TRBJ1-2; D not certain. Trimming stripped 5 bases from V and 7 bases from J, with 11 bases between. Germline V CDR1 and CDR2: SEHNR, FQNEAQ (reference sequence). The CDR3 has 12 amino acids. The CDR3 coding sequence is TGTGCCAGCAGCCTGCAAGAGCTTGGCTACACCTTC. Its protein product is CASSLQELGYTF.

The chain uses TRBV4-3 and TRBJ2-3; 7 nucleotides agree with TRBD1. The CDR3 totals 14 residues. The V segment lost 7 bases and the J segment 0 bases; nucleotides outside the gene matches: 4. In germline, CDR1 is LGHNA, CDR2 YSLEER. The DNA of the CDR3 is TGCGCCAGCAAAAAGGGGGCCAGCACAGATACGCAGTATTTT. This translates into CASKKGASTDTQYF.